This TCR beta chain comes out of a study of blood T cell repertoires in COVID-19. Across the whole study: Nucleic acid was either cDNA or gDNA, and it came from T cells, B-cell-depleted T cells, or PBMCs.

In the study's own analysis: By means of reference gene primer amplification, nucleated cell counts were estimated. This table comes from immunoSEQ multiplex PCR, and its TCRdb copy is limited to in-frame clones, with some not included. V and J calls and clone size are as listed in that table; D and trimming were resolved from the DNA. Counted here are about 270,000 clones, approximately 89% occurring once; the ten biggest clones make up 1.5% to 2%. Deletions cut 5 bases from V and 1 base from J, with 8 bases between. The germline V gene has CDR1 SEHNR and CDR2 FQNEAQ (reference sequence). This CDR3 has 13 amino acids.

Material: peripheral blood. This clonotype was obtained from a woman aged 55-69 years who had recovered from COVID-19. The genes are TRBV7-9 and TRBJ1-2, with D possibly matching TRBD1 (6 bases). CDR3 in amino acids: CASSPDSNYGYTF. CDR3 DNA sequence: TGTGCCAGCAGCCCGGACAGTAACTATGGCTACACCTTC.